These 18 T cell receptor beta chains share one sample of origin, sequenced in a study of Graves' ophthalmopathy and Graves' hyperthyroidism. RNA transcripts were the template, and TCR beta CDR3 regions were amplified from them. A first-round RT-PCR used HTBI primers, followed by a second-round multiplex PCR. TCRdb independently ran MiXCR on the multiplex PCR reads; one entry per CDR3 protein. The sample holds 900,000 to 1,200,000 distinct CDR3 sequences, about two fifths seen once. The sequenced material came from peripheral blood or thyroid tissue (not recorded which). The origin of the receptors is an adult man with Graves' hyperthyroidism.

The chain carries TRBV29-1 and TRBJ2-7; the match to TRBD1 covers 9 bases. The junction had 8 bases not matched to a gene; V was cut back by 8 bases and J by 3 bases. CDR1 and CDR2 from the germline V gene are SQVTM and ANQGSEA. The CDR3 sequence is 13 residues long. The CDR3 DNA follows: TGCAGCTCCGGGACAGGGTTCGGCTACGAGCAGTACTTC. It specifies CSSGTGFGYEQYF.

V is TRBV29-1 and J is TRBJ2-5, with D perhaps matching TRBD2 (5 bases). Germline V lookup: CDR1 SQVTM, CDR2 ANQGSEA. The CDR3 has 13 residues. V shed 5 bases and J shed 1 base, with 11 bases lying between them. CDR3 sequence: CSVLGDRQETQYF. The CDR3 region has the DNA TGCAGCGTTCTGGGAGATCGCCAAGAGACCCAGTACTTC.

This sequence joins TRBV7-8 and TRBJ1-4; D perhaps matches TRBD1 (5 bases). CDR1 and CDR2 (germline): SGHVS, FQNEAQ. V was cut by 2 bases and J by 7 bases, with 14 bases left in between. CDR3 size: 15 residues. The CDR3 DNA sequence: TGTGCCAGCAGCTTATTCCGGGGGGAGGGTGAAAAACTGTTTTTT. This encodes CASSLFRGEGEKLFF.

This clonotype was found once. This chain joins TRBV25-1 and TRBJ1-4; the D gene is possibly TRBD1 (5 bases). Trimming pared 5 bases from V and 4 bases from J, leaving 20 bases between. Germline V gene data show CDR1 as MGHDK and CDR2 as SYGVNS. This CDR3 is built from 17 residues. The CDR3 DNA is TGTGCCAGCAGTTACCACCTAACGGCCCAGGGTAATGAAAAACTGTTTTTT. Translating gives CASSYHLTAQGNEKLFF.

V is TRBV6-2 or TRBV6-3 and J is TRBJ2-7; no definite D call. Trimming left V 0 bases short and J 7 bases short, with 4 bases between. The V gene's germline CDR1 is MNHEY and CDR2 SVGEGT. This CDR3 has 11 amino acids. The CDR3 coding sequence is TGTGCCAGCAGTTACTCAGAGGAGCAGTACTTC. Protein sequence: CASSYSEEQYF.

In this sample, this clonotype turned up a few times. The chain links TRBV6-5 to TRBJ2-7; the D call may be TRBD1 or TRBD2 (5 bases each). Looked up from germline, CDR1 is MNHEY and CDR2 is SVGAGI. The germline V and J ends were trimmed by 8 bases and 0 bases, with 11 bases remaining between them. This CDR3 has 13 residues. CDR3 nucleotide sequence: TGTGCCAGCTTTGGGGGTAGCTCCTACGAGCAGTACTTC. This encodes CASFGGSSYEQYF.

This clonotype was counted between two and nine times. The chain combines TRBV19 with TRBJ2-7; D uncertain. CDR1 LNHDA and CDR2 SQIVND come from the germline V gene (reference sequence). V dropped 2 bases and J dropped 4 bases, with 15 bases sitting between them. CDR3 size: 15 residues. The CDR3, as DNA: TGTGCCAGTAGTATATTTTTTGGGGATTTGTACGAGCAGTACTTC. Amino acids: CASSIFFGDLYEQYF.

This clonotype occurred many times. The chain recombines TRBV12-3 or TRBV12-4 with TRBJ1-6, with D unclear. V lost 6 bases and J 0 bases, leaving 12 bases between the germline ends. CDR3 size: 16 residues. The CDR3: CASSTAYSSYNSPLHF. The CDR3 DNA is TGTGCCAGCAGCACAGCTTACAGCTCCTATAATTCACCCCTCCACTTT.

This clonotype was seen a handful of times. The rearrangement links TRBV12-3 or TRBV12-4 to TRBJ2-7; 8 bases are shared with TRBD1. V shed 1 base, J shed 6 bases, and the junction held 5 bases outside the gene matches. The length of the CDR3 is 14 residues. The CDR3 spells CASSLGTGTIEQYF. The CDR3 DNA is TGTGCCAGCAGTTTAGGGACAGGGACCATCGAGCAGTACTTC.

Only a few counts were recorded for this clonotype. This chain uses TRBV12-3 or TRBV12-4 with TRBJ1-1; TRBD1 matches 7 bases. Trimming removed 5 bases from V and 2 bases from J; junction bases left unmatched: 11. The CDR3 loop spans 16 amino acids. As DNA, the CDR3 is TGTGCCAGCAGTGCCAAGCCGGGACAGCGAAACACTGAAGCTTTCTTT. Translated: CASSAKPGQRNTEAFF.

The V call is TRBV6-5, the J call TRBJ2-7, with D unresolved. The V gene's germline CDR1 is MNHEY and CDR2 SVGAGI. The CDR3 runs 14 residues. V lost 6 bases to trimming and J lost 0 bases, with 12 bases between them. The CDR3 reads CASRRPDGSYEQYF. CDR3 nucleotides: TGTGCCAGCAGGCGCCCGGACGGCTCCTACGAGCAGTACTTC.

Many counts were recorded for this clonotype. The rearrangement links TRBV6-6 to TRBJ1-4, with D maybe TRBD1 (6 bases). The CDR3 runs 12 residues. Germline CDR1 and CDR2: MNHNY and SVGAGI (reference sequence). The germline V and J ends were trimmed by 6 bases and 13 bases, with 15 bases remaining between them. The CDR3 spells CASSEQGLGLFF. In DNA form, the CDR3 reads TGTGCCAGCAGCGAGCAGGGGCTGGGACTGTTTTTT.

A few counts support this clonotype. V usage is TRBV6-5 and J usage is TRBJ2-7, with D perhaps being TRBD1 or TRBD2 (6 bases each). V dropped 0 bases and J dropped 5 bases, with 14 bases sitting between them. Germline V gene sequence: CDR1 MNHEY, CDR2 SVGAGI. CDR3 size: 15 residues. The CDR3 coding sequence is TGTGCCAGCAGTTACTCTCCCCAGGGGAGGCACGAGCAGTACTTC. Its protein product is CASSYSPQGRHEQYF.

This clonotype was seen ten or more times. The V gene is TRBV12-3 or TRBV12-4, the J gene TRBJ2-7, with 7 bases that match TRBD1. V trimming: 3 bases; J trimming: 5 bases; junction bases outside the gene matches: 7. This CDR3 region has 14 residues. CDR3 nucleotide sequence: TGTGCCAGCAGTTTGAAGAGGGGGCGCGACGAGCAGTACTTC. Amino acid sequence: CASSLKRGRDEQYF.

V gene TRBV2 combines with J gene TRBJ1-6; D possibly corresponds to TRBD1 (5 bases). Germline V gene data show CDR1 as SNHLY and CDR2 as FYNNEI. Trimming left V 5 bases short and J 6 bases short, with 14 bases between. There are 15 residues in the CDR3. CDR3 sequence: CASSPLDSSNSPLHF. The CDR3 DNA reads as TGTGCCAGCAGTCCCCTAGACAGTTCTAATTCACCCCTCCACTTT. Using reference TRBV2 and TRBJ1-6 for the parts outside the CDR3, the full variable domain is EPEVTQTPSHQVTQMGQEVILRCVPISNHLYFYWYRQILGQKVEFLVSFYNNEISEKSEIFDDQFSVERPDGSNFTLKIRSTKLEDSAMYFCASSPLDSSNSPLHFGNGTRLTVT.

The rearrangement links TRBV29-1 to TRBJ1-1; D uncertain. This CDR3 spans 13 amino acids. The germline gives CDR1 SQVTM, CDR2 ANQGSEA. The V end lost 6 bases, the J end lost 4 bases, and 15 bases lay between the germline ends. This chain's CDR3 is CSVLVPSGTEAFF. The DNA of the CDR3 is TGCAGCGTCCTGGTCCCGTCCGGCACTGAAGCTTTCTTT.

This clonotype was detected ten times or more. J is TRBJ1-2 and V is TRBV9; the D is unclear. V lost 0 bases and J lost 6, with 9 bases in between. Germline loops: CDR1 SGDLS, CDR2 YYNGEE. This CDR3 spans 13 amino acids. The CDR3 coding sequence is TGTGCCAGCAGCGTAGGCAGTATTGATGGCTACACCTTC. Protein product: CASSVGSIDGYTF.

The chain links TRBV30 to TRBJ1-6, with D unresolved. The CDR3 is 17 residues long. Germline V gene data show CDR1 as GTSNPN and CDR2 as SVGIG (reference sequence). Trimming removed 0 bases from V and 4 bases from J, with 16 bases in between. The CDR3 region is CAWSVRQRMSYNSPLHF. The CDR3 coding sequence is TGTGCCTGGAGTGTACGGCAGCGAATGAGTTATAATTCACCCCTCCACTTT.